Presented here are 5 T cell receptor beta chains from one specimen sequenced in a study of cytomegalovirus exposure and HLA in healthy donors. The PCR employed 60 Vbeta primers together with 13 Jbeta primers. The table came from immunoSEQ multiplex PCR; TCRdb's copy has only in-frame clones and leaves some out. The sample includes 100,000 to 150,000 clones, 65% to 90% of them seen just once. Material: PBMCs. The receptors shown here come from a girl between 2 and 10 years old in good health and CMV-seronegative.

The rearrangement links TRBV25-1 to TRBJ2-3; 14 bases line up with TRBD2. Per germline, CDR1 MGHDK and CDR2 SYGVNS. V lost 5 bases to trimming and J lost 3 bases; unmatched junction nucleotides: 1. The CDR3 is 15 residues long. CDR3 protein: CASSRTSGRTDTQYF. The CDR3 bases are TGTGCCAGCAGTAGGACTAGCGGGAGGACAGATACGCAGTATTTT.

V is TRBV9 and J is TRBJ2-2; a weak D match, TRBD2 (6 bases). Trimming stripped 0 bases from V and 2 bases from J, with 11 bases between. The length of the CDR3 is 16 residues. The germline V gene encodes CDR1 SGDLS and CDR2 YYNGEE. CDR3 residues: CASSVGLVGNTGELFF. Here the CDR3 DNA reads TGTGCCAGCAGCGTAGGACTAGTCGGCAACACCGGGGAGCTGTTTTTT. The variable domain in full, with the rest retrieved from reference TRBV9 and TRBJ2-2, is DSGVTQTPKHLITATGQRVTLRCSPRSGDLSVYWYQQSLDQGLQFLIQYYNGEERAKGNILERFSAQQFPDLHSELNLSSLELGDSALYFCASSVGLVGNTGELFFGEGSRLTVL.

The chain joins TRBV29-1 to TRBJ2-7, with D perhaps TRBD1 (6 bases). Per the germline V gene, CDR1 is SQVTM and CDR2 is ANQGSEA. Trimming left V 6 bases short and J 3 bases short, with 12 bases between. CDR3 size: 12 residues. Here the CDR3 DNA reads TGCAGCGTGCGCACAGGGAGCTACGAGCAGTACTTC. Protein: CSVRTGSYEQYF.

J is TRBJ2-2 and V is TRBV2; tentative D call: TRBD2 (6 bases). Germline CDR1 and CDR2: SNHLY and FYNNEI. The V and J ends lost 6 bases and 1 base respectively, with 12 bases between them. The CDR3 sequence is 15 residues long. The CDR3 DNA sequence: TGTGCCAGCAGGGGGGGACGGAAGAACACCGGGGAGCTGTTTTTT. Translated, it gives CASRGGRKNTGELFF.

The rearrangement uses TRBV30 and TRBJ1-2; 9 positions agree with TRBD1. The length of the CDR3 is 14 residues. V was pared by 4 bases and J by 3 bases, with 6 bases of the junction left unmatched. Per the germline V gene, CDR1 is GTSNPN and CDR2 is SVGIG (reference sequence). The CDR3 region has the DNA TGTGCCTGGAAACAACAGGGGGCTTACTATGGCTACACCTTC. Translation: CAWKQQGAYYGYTF.